Detailed here is one TCR beta chain. The target antigen is unknown. Germline V gene data show CDR1 as MDHEN and CDR2 as SYDVKM. The V end was cut by 3 bases, the J end by 8 bases, with 17 bases between. This CDR3 has 15 residues. The data were obtained in a study of OX40 agonist ivuxolimab in advanced cancers. Study details: Patients were roughly 81% male with ages roughly 20 to 90, mean 60. Whole-study findings and limits: The expanded peripheral T cells' antigen specificity was not determined.

TCRdb's copy holds only in-frame clones and misses some; the assay was immunoSEQ multiplex PCR. This table holds tens of thousands of clones, approximately 90% found once. This clonotype was obtained from an adult with an advanced solid tumor such as melanoma, head and neck, liver or kidney cancer. The chain recombines TRBV28 with TRBJ2-1; D remains unclear. Sequencing was performed on CD4+ or CD8+ T cells sorted from blood, taken in a trial of the OX40 agonist ivuxolimab. CDR3 nucleotide sequence: TGTGCCAGCAGTTTCGCAGGTGGGGTCGAGGATGAGCAGTTCTTC. It specifies CASSFAGGVEDEQFF.